One T cell receptor beta chain is described in this entry. The CDR3 runs 15 residues. The V and J ends lost 1 base and 6 bases respectively, with 15 bases between them. CDR1 MNHNS and CDR2 SASEGT come from the germline V gene. The sample comes from a study of blood T cell repertoires in COVID-19. About the research overall: Italy, Spain and the United States were the sources of the convalescent and acute COVID-19 samples.

The assay was immunoSEQ multiplex PCR, and TCRdb's table has in-frame clones only and misses some. The table includes 150,000 to 200,000 clones, 87% detected once. Sequencing was done on a sample of peripheral blood. This TCR derives from a young man with active or convalescent COVID-19. The V gene is TRBV6-1, the J gene TRBJ1-2, with D possibly being TRBD1 (6 bases). This chain's CDR3 is CASSEGFRGENGYTF. CDR3 sequence (DNA): TGTGCCAGCAGTGAAGGGTTCAGGGGAGAAAATGGCTACACCTTC.